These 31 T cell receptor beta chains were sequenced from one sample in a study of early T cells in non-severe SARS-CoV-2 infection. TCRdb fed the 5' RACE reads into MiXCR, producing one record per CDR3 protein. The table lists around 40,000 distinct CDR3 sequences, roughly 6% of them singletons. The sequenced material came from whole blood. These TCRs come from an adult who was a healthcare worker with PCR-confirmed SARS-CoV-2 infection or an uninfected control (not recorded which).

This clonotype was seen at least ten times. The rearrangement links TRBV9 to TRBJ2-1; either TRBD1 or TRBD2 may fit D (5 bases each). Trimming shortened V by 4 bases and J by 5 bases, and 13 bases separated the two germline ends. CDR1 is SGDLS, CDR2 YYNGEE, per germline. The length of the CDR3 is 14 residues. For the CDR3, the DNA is TGTGCCAGCAGCCCGGGACCTGCCGACAATGAGCAGTTCTTC. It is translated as CASSPGPADNEQFF. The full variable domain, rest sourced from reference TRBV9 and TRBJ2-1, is DSGVTQTPKHLITATGQRVTLRCSPRSGDLSVYWYQQSLDQGLQFLIQYYNGEERAKGNILERFSAQQFPDLHSELNLSSLELGDSALYFCASSPGPADNEQFFGPGTRLTVL.

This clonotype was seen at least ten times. CDR3 bases: TGTGCCAGCAGCTCCGTGGGAGTAGGGCCCCAGCATTTT. Protein sequence: CASSSVGVGPQHF. The chain couples TRBV12-3 or TRBV12-4 to TRBJ1-5; D is undetermined. The ends were cut back, 6 bases at V and 9 bases at J, with 15 bases in the middle. This CDR3 contains 13 residues.

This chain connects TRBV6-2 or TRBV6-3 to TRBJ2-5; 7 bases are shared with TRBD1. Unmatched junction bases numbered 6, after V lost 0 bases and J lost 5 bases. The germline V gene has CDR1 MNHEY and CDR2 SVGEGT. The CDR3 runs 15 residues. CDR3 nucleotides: TGTGCCAGCAGTTACTCTAGACAGGGTAGCGAGACCCAGTACTTC. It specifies CASSYSRQGSETQYF.

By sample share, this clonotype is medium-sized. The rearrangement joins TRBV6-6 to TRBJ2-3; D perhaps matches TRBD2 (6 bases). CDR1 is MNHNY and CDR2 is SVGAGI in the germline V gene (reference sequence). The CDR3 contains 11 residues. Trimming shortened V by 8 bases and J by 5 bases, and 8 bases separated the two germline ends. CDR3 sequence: CASLGGDTQYF. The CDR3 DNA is TGTGCCAGCCTGGGGGGAGATACGCAGTATTTT.

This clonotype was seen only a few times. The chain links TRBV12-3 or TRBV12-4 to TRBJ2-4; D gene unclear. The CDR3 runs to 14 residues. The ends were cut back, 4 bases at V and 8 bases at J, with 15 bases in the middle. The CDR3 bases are TGTGCCAGCAGTTCTCGGTCCACTGGAGACATTCAGTACTTC. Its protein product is CASSSRSTGDIQYF.

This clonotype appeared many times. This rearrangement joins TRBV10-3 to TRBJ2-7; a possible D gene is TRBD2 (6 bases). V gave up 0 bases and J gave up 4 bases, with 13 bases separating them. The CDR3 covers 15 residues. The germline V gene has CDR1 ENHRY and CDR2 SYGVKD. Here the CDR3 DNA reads TGTGCCATCAGTGAGTCTACACTAGCAGTGTACGAGCAGTACTTC. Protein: CAISESTLAVYEQYF.

The CDR3 DNA is TGTGCCAGCAGCTCCCCACTTGGTCCCTACGAGCAGTACTTC. Its translation: CASSSPLGPYEQYF. The chain has TRBV7-9 and TRBJ2-7; D call uncertain. The germline V gene encodes CDR1 SEHNR and CDR2 FQNEAQ (reference sequence). Trimming removed 4 bases at V and 2 bases at J, with 12 bases between. The CDR3 contains 14 residues.

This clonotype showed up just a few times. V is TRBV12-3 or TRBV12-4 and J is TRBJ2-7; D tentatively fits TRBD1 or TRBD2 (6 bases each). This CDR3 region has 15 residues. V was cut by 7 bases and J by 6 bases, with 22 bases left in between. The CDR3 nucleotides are TGTGCCAGCACCAAACATTGGGGGCCGGGGGTCGAGCAGTACTTC. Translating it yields CASTKHWGPGVEQYF.

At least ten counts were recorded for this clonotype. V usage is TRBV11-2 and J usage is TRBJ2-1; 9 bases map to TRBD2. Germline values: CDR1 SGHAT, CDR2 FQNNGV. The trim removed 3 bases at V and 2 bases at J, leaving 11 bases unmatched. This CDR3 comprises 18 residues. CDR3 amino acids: CASSFGGSGSRTYNEQFF. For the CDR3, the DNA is TGTGCCAGCAGCTTTGGTGGTAGCGGGAGTCGAACCTACAATGAGCAGTTCTTC. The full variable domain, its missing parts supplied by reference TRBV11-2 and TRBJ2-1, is EAGVAQSPRYKIIEKRQSVAFWCNPISGHATLYWYQQILGQGPKLLIQFQNNGVVDDSQLPKDRFSAERLKGVDSTLKIQPAKLEDSAVYLCASSFGGSGSRTYNEQFFGPGTRLTVL.

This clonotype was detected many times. DNA of the CDR3: TGTGCCAGCAGCTTATTGACAGCTCTACGGGGAAAAGCTTTCTTT. Translation: CASSLLTALRGKAFF. This chain uses TRBV13 with TRBJ1-1; possibly TRBD1 for D (5 bases). Germline V CDR1 and CDR2: PRHDT, FYEKMQ (reference sequence). The CDR3 length is 15 residues. Trimming cost V 2 bases and J 9 bases, with 19 bases left between them.

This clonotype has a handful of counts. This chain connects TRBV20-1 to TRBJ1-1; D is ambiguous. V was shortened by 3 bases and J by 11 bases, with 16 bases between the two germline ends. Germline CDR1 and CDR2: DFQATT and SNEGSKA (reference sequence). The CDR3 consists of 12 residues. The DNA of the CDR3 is TGCAGTGCTAGTCTGGGTCTCTTTGTGGCTTTCTTT. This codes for CSASLGLFVAFF.

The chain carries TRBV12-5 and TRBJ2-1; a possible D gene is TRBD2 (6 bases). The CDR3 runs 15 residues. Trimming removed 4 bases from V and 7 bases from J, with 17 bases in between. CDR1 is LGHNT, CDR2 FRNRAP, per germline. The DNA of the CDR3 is TGTGCTAGTGGTTCGGGAGCGGGCGGGACTAATGAGCAGTTCTTC. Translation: CASGSGAGGTNEQFF.

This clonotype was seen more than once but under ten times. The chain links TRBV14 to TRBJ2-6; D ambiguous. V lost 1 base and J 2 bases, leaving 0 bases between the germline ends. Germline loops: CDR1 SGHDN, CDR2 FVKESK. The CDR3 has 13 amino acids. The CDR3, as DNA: TGTGCCAGCAGCCAAGCTGGGGCCAACGTCCTGACTTTC. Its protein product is CASSQAGANVLTF.

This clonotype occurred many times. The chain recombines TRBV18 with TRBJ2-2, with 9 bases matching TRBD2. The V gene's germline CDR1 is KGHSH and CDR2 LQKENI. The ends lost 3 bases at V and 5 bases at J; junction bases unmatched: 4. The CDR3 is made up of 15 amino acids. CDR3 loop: CASSPTSGETGELFF. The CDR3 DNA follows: TGTGCCAGCTCACCGACTAGCGGAGAAACCGGGGAGCTGTTTTTT.

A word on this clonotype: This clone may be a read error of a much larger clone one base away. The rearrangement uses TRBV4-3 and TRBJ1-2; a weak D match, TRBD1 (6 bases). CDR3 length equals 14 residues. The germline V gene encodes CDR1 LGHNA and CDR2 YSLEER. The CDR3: CTSSPIQGNYGYTF. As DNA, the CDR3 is TGCACCAGCAGCCCGATACAGGGCAACTATGGCTACACCTTC.

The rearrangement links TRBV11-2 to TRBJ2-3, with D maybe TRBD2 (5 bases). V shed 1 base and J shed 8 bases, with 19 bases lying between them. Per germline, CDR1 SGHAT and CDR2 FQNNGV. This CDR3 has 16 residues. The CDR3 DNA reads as TGTGCCAGCAGCTTAGGTCCAGCGGAGGTCGCAGGTACGCAGTATTTT. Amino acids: CASSLGPAEVAGTQYF.

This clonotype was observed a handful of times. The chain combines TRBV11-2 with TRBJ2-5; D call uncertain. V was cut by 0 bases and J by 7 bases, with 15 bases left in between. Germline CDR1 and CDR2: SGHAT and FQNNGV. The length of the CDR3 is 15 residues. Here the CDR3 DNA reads TGTGCCAGCAGCTTAGATCGTCTGGAGAGAGGGACCCAGTACTTC. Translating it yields CASSLDRLERGTQYF.

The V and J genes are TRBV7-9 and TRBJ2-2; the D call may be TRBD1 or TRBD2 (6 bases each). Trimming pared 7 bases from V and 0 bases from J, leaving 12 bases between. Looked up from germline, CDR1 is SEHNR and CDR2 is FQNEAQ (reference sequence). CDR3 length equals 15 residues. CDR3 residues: CASKRGATNTGELFF. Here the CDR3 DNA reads TGTGCCAGCAAGAGGGGGGCTACGAACACCGGGGAGCTGTTTTTT.

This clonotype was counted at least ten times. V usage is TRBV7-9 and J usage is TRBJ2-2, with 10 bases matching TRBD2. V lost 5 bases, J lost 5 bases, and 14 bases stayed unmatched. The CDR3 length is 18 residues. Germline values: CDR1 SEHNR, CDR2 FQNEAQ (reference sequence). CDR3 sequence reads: CASSLEAASGRGTGELFF. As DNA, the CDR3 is TGTGCCAGCAGCCTGGAGGCGGCTAGCGGGAGAGGGACCGGGGAGCTGTTTTTT.

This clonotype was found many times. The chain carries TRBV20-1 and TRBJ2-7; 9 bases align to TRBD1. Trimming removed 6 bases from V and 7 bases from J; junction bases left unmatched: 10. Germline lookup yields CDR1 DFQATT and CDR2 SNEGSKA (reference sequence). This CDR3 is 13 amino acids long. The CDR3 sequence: CSAIPGQGVEQYF. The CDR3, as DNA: TGCAGTGCCATCCCGGGACAGGGCGTAGAGCAGTACTTC.

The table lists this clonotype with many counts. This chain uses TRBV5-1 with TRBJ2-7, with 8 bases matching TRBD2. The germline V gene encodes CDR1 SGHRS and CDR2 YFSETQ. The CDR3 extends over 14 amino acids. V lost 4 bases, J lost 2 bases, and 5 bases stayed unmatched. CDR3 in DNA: TGCGCCAGCAGCCAGACTAGCGCCACCTACGAGCAGTACTTC. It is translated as CASSQTSATYEQYF.

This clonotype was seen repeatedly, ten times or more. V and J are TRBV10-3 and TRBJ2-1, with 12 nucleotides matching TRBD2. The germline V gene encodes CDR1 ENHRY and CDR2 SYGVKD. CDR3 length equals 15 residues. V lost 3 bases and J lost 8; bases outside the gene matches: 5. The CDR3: CAISEWTSGMYEQFF. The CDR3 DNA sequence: TGTGCCATCAGTGAATGGACTAGCGGGATGTATGAGCAGTTCTTC.

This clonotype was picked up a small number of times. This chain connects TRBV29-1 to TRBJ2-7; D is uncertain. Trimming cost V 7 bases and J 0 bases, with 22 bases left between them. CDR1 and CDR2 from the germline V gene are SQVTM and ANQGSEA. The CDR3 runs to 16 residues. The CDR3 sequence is CSAPFASPPSSYEQYF. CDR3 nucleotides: TGCAGCGCTCCCTTCGCTAGTCCGCCTTCCTCCTACGAGCAGTACTTC.

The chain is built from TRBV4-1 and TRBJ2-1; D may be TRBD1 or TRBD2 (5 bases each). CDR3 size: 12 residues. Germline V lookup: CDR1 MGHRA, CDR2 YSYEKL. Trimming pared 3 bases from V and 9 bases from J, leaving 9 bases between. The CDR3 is CASSHRGREQFF. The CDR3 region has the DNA TGCGCCAGCAGCCATCGGGGACGTGAGCAGTTCTTC.

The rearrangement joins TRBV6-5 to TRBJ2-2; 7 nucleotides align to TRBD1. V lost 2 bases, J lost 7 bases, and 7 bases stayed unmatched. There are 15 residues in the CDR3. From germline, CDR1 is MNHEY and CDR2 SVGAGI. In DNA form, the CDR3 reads TGTGCCAGCAGTTACGTGACAGGGTCTTACGGGGAGCTGTTTTTT. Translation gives CASSYVTGSYGELFF.

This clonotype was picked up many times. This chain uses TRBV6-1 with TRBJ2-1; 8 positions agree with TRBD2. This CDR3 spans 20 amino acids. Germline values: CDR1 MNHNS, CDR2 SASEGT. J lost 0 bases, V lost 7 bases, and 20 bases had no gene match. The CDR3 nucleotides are TGTGCCAGCATCAGACGGGGGGCTAATAGCGGGACAACCTCCTACAATGAGCAGTTCTTC. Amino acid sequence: CASIRRGANSGTTSYNEQFF.

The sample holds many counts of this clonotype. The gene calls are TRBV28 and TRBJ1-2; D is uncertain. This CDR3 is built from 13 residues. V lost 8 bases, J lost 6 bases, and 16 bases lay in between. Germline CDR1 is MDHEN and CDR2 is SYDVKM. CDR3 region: CASGLTGINGYTF. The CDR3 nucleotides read TGTGCCAGCGGGTTAACCGGAATTAATGGCTACACCTTC.

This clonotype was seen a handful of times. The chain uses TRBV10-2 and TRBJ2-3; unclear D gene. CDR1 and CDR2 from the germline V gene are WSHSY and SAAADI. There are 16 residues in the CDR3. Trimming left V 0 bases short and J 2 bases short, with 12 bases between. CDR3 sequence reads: CASSESSPSYTDTQYF. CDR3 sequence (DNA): TGCGCCAGCAGTGAGTCGAGCCCATCATACACAGATACGCAGTATTTT.

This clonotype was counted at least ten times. The CDR3 reads CASSQNSGRATYLGEQFF. DNA for the CDR3: TGTGCCAGCAGCCAAAATAGCGGGAGGGCCACCTATCTTGGTGAGCAGTTCTTC. The chain uses TRBV4-2 and TRBJ2-1, with TRBD2 matching 11 bases. CDR1 LGHNA and CDR2 YNFKEQ come from the germline V gene. J was trimmed by 9 bases and V by 2 bases; bases with no gene match: 15. The CDR3 runs 18 residues.

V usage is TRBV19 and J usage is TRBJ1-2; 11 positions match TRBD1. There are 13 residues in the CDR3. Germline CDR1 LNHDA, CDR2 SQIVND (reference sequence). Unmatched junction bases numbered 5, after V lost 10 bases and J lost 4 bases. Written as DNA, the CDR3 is TGTGCCATCAGGACAGGGGGCTTCTATGGCTACACCTTC. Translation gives CAIRTGGFYGYTF.

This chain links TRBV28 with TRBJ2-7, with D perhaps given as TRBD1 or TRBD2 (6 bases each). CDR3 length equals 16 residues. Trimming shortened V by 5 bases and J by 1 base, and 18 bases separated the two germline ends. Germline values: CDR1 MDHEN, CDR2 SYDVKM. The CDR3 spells CASSPRGGLKSYEQYF. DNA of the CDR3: TGTGCCAGCAGTCCTCGAGGGGGGCTTAAGTCCTACGAGCAGTACTTC.